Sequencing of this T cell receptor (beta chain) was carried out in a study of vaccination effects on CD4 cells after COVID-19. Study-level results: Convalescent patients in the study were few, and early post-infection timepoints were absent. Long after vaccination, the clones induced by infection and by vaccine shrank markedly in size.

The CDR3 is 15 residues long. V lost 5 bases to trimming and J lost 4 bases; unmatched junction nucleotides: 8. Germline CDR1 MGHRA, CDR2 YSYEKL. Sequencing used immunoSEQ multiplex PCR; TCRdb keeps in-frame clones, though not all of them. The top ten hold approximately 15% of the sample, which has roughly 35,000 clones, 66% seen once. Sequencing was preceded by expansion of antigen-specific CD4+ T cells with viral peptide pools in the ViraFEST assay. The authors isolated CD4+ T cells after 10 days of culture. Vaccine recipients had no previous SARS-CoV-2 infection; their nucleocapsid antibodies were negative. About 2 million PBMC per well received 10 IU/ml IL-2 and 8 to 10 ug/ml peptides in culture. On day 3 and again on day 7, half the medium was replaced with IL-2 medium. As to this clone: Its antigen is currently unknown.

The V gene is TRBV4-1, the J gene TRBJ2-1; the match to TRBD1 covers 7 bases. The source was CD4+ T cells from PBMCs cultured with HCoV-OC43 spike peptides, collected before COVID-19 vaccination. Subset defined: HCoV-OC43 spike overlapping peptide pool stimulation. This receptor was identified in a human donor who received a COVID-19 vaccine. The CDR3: CASSKGASSYNEQFF. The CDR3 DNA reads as TGCGCCAGCAGCAAGGGGGCATCCTCTTACAATGAGCAGTTCTTC.